Included here is one T cell receptor beta chain sequence, with context. Germline CDR1 SEHNR, CDR2 FQNEAQ (reference sequence). The CDR3 loop spans 14 amino acids. V lost 1 base to trimming and J lost 6 bases, with 12 bases between them. Specified time point: after trial treatment. Indicated treatment: LDRT plus nivolumab, ipilimumab, low-dose cyclophosphamide and aspirin (RACIN trial). Low-dose radiotherapy, low-dose cyclophosphamide, aspirin, ipilimumab and nivolumab were all given to the donors. Each patient who was eligible had an advanced solid tumor with no tumor-infiltrating lymphocytes. The data were obtained in a study of low-dose radiotherapy and immunotherapy resistance in tumors. Gene-specific TRAV and TRBV primers were used for first-strand cDNA, covering alpha and beta chains. Amplification of TCRs used a constant-region primer and V-primer adapter for 20 PCR cycles. TCRdb analysed the reads with MiXCR anew, one entry per CDR3 protein. The profile covers tens of thousands of distinct CDR3 sequences, with less than 30% appearing a single time and around a tenth taken by the ten largest.

The sample in question was PBMCs, obtained after low-dose radiotherapy plus immunotherapy. The chain uses TRBV7-9 and TRBJ1-1, with D uncertain. This receptor was obtained from a male donor with prostate cancer. The CDR3 here is CASSLEGRESEAFF. The DNA of the CDR3 is TGTGCCAGCAGCTTAGAGGGAAGAGAGTCTGAAGCTTTCTTT. Using reference TRBV7-9 and TRBJ1-1 for the parts outside the CDR3, the full variable domain is DTGVSQNPRHKITKRGQNVTFRCDPISEHNRLYWYRQTLGQGPEFLTYFQNEAQLEKSRLLSDRFSAERPKGSFSTLEIQRTEQGDSAMYLCASSLEGRESEAFFGQGTRLTVV.